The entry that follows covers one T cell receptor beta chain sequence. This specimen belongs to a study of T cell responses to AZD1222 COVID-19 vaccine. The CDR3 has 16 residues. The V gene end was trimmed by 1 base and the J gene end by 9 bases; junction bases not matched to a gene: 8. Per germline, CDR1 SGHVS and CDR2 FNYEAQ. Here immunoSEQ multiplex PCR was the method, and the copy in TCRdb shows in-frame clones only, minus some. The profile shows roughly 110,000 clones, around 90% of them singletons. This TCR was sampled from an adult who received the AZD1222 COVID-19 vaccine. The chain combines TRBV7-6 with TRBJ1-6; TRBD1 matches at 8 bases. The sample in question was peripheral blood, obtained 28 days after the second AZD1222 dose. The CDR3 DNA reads TGTGCCAGCAGCTTAGTCGTGGCACAGGGGGGTTCACCCCTCCACTTT. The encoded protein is CASSLVVAQGGSPLHF.